This is a list of T cell receptor beta chains from one sample in a study of cytomegalovirus exposure and HLA in healthy donors. Sequenced by immunoSEQ multiplex PCR; TCRdb stores in-frame clones only, minus some. Of 150,000 or so clones in the sample, about two thirds were seen once. The sample was PBMCs. These receptors were taken from a woman between 18 and 29 years old in good health and CMV-seronegative. Both conserved end residues are part of each CDR3. D genes are given only for firm matches. Part of the rows lack a size; the others show once, few, many or a class for expanded clones.

j_call: TRBJ2-3; clone_size: .; v_call: TRBV25-1; d_call: TRBD2; cdr3_nt: TGTGCCAGCAGTGAATCGGGGGGAGGTACAGATACGCAGTATTTT; cdr3_aa: CASSESGGGTDTQYF
j_call: TRBJ1-1; clone_size: once; v_call: TRBV6-4; d_call: TRBD1; cdr3_nt: TGTGCCAGCAGTGCCACTCGGACAGGGGTCACTGAAGCTTTCTTT; cdr3_aa: CASSATRTGVTEAFF
j_call: TRBJ1-1; clone_size: .; v_call: TRBV27; d_call: TRBD1; cdr3_nt: TGTGCCAGCAGTCTCCGACAGGGTTCCGCATTCAGCACTGAAGCTTTCTTT; cdr3_aa: CASSLRQGSAFSTEAFF
j_call: TRBJ2-5; clone_size: .; v_call: TRBV11-3; d_call: .; cdr3_nt: TGTGCCAGCAGCTTACTTCGCCAAGAGACCCAGTACTTC; cdr3_aa: CASSLLRQETQYF
j_call: TRBJ1-1; clone_size: .; v_call: TRBV5-6; d_call: .; cdr3_nt: TGTGCCAGCAGGGGAGGGGGGTACGCTTTCTTT; cdr3_aa: CASRGGGYAFF
j_call: TRBJ1-2; clone_size: .; v_call: TRBV19; d_call: TRBD1; cdr3_nt: TGTGCCAGTAGTATAACGGCAGGGACAGCTAACTATGGCTACACCTTC; cdr3_aa: CASSITAGTANYGYTF
j_call: TRBJ2-4; clone_size: once; v_call: TRBV18; d_call: TRBD1; cdr3_nt: TGTGCCAGCTCACCGGGACAGGGAGGCATTCAGTACTTC; cdr3_aa: CASSPGQGGIQYF
j_call: TRBJ2-7; clone_size: .; v_call: TRBV11-2; d_call: .; cdr3_nt: TGTGCCAGCAGCCAAAGGGGGTCTAGCGGAGGAAGCTACGAGCAGTACTTC; cdr3_aa: CASSQRGSSGGSYEQYF
j_call: TRBJ1-1; clone_size: .; v_call: TRBV5-1; d_call: TRBD1; cdr3_nt: TGCGCCAGCAGCTTGGCGGACAGGGAAGATGCTTTCTTT; cdr3_aa: CASSLADREDAFF
j_call: TRBJ1-2; clone_size: .; v_call: TRBV7-2; d_call: .; cdr3_nt: TGTGCCAGCAGCTTAGTAGGGGCTTGGTGGGGCTACACCTTC; cdr3_aa: CASSLVGAWWGYTF
j_call: TRBJ1-4; clone_size: .; v_call: TRBV6-1; d_call: .; cdr3_nt: TGTGCCAGCCTGAAAAGCTATGCAACTAATGAAAAACTGTTTTTT; cdr3_aa: CASLKSYATNEKLFF
j_call: TRBJ1-5; clone_size: .; v_call: TRBV6-5; d_call: .; cdr3_nt: TGTGCCAGCAGTTACGGTCCGAGCTCTCAGCCCCAGCATTTT; cdr3_aa: CASSYGPSSQPQHF
j_call: TRBJ1-1; clone_size: .; v_call: TRBV9; d_call: TRBD1; cdr3_nt: TGTGCCAGCAGCCCGACGGACAGGGAGTTGAAAACTGAAGCTTTCTTT; cdr3_aa: CASSPTDRELKTEAFF
j_call: TRBJ1-1; clone_size: few; v_call: TRBV28; d_call: TRBD1; cdr3_nt: TGTGCCAGCATCAGGGGGTCTTTCACTGAAGCTTTCTTT; cdr3_aa: CASIRGSFTEAFF
j_call: TRBJ1-1; clone_size: .; v_call: TRBV10-3; d_call: TRBD1; cdr3_nt: TGTGCCATCAGTGTACACCGGGACAGTATGAACACTGAAGCTTTCTTT; cdr3_aa: CAISVHRDSMNTEAFF
j_call: TRBJ2-5; clone_size: few; v_call: TRBV7-9; d_call: .; cdr3_nt: TGTGCCAGCGCACTGGGGGGGCAGGAGACCCAGTACTTC; cdr3_aa: CASALGGQETQYF
j_call: TRBJ1-1; clone_size: .; v_call: TRBV2; d_call: .; cdr3_nt: TGTGCCAGCAGCCCAAGCGGGCGTAAGAACGATGAAGCTTTCTTT; cdr3_aa: CASSPSGRKNDEAFF
j_call: TRBJ2-3; clone_size: few; v_call: TRBV7-2; d_call: TRBD1; cdr3_nt: TGTGCCAGCAGCCGTTGGACAGGGGGCGCAGATACGCAGTATTTT; cdr3_aa: CASSRWTGGADTQYF
j_call: TRBJ2-1; clone_size: .; v_call: TRBV11-3; d_call: TRBD2; cdr3_nt: TGTGCCAGCAGCGGCGGGACTAGCGGAACCCCAAATGAGCAGTTCTTC; cdr3_aa: CASSGGTSGTPNEQFF
j_call: TRBJ1-2; clone_size: .; v_call: TRBV6-5; d_call: TRBD1; cdr3_nt: TGTGCCAGCAGTTACTCAGACAGGGGGAACTATGGCTACACCTTC; cdr3_aa: CASSYSDRGNYGYTF
j_call: TRBJ2-2; clone_size: .; v_call: TRBV13; d_call: .; cdr3_nt: TGTGCCAGCAGCTCCTCCTCCCTCAGGGGTCCCGGGGAGCTGTTTTTT; cdr3_aa: CASSSSSLRGPGELFF
j_call: TRBJ2-7; clone_size: .; v_call: TRBV7-2; d_call: .; cdr3_nt: TGTGCCAGCAGCTTAGCGGGGCCCTTGGGGGAGCAGTACTTC; cdr3_aa: CASSLAGPLGEQYF
j_call: TRBJ1-2; clone_size: .; v_call: TRBV5-1; d_call: TRBD1; cdr3_nt: TGCGCCAGCAGCGAGGGGACAGGGGGGTATGGCTACACCTTC; cdr3_aa: CASSEGTGGYGYTF
j_call: TRBJ2-1; clone_size: .; v_call: TRBV18; d_call: .; cdr3_nt: TGTGCCAGCTCACCGCCCGGGCGGGGTAAGGATGAGCAGTTCTTC; cdr3_aa: CASSPPGRGKDEQFF
j_call: TRBJ2-1; clone_size: .; v_call: TRBV11-3; d_call: TRBD2; cdr3_nt: TGTGCCAGCAGCTTCGGACTAGCGGGGAATGAGCAGTTCTTC; cdr3_aa: CASSFGLAGNEQFF
j_call: TRBJ2-4; clone_size: once; v_call: TRBV19; d_call: .; cdr3_nt: TGTGCCAGTAGTATAGATTCGACTGTGAAAGGCATTCAGTACTTC; cdr3_aa: CASSIDSTVKGIQYF
j_call: TRBJ2-1; clone_size: .; v_call: TRBV29-1; d_call: TRBD2; cdr3_nt: TGCAGCGTGTCCGGGACTACGACATACAATGAGCAGTTCTTC; cdr3_aa: CSVSGTTTYNEQFF
j_call: TRBJ1-1; clone_size: .; v_call: TRBV7-9; d_call: TRBD1; cdr3_nt: TGTTCCAGCAGCTTAGAAGGGTCAGGGGGTTTGAACACTGAAGCTTTCTTT; cdr3_aa: CSSSLEGSGGLNTEAFF
j_call: TRBJ1-5; clone_size: .; v_call: TRBV4-3; d_call: TRBD1; cdr3_nt: TGCGCCAGCAGCCAAGTGGGACAGGGCAATCAGCCCCAGCATTTT; cdr3_aa: CASSQVGQGNQPQHF
j_call: TRBJ1-1; clone_size: .; v_call: TRBV10-3; d_call: .; cdr3_nt: TGTGCCATCAGCCGGGACACCAACACTGAAGCTTTCTTT; cdr3_aa: CAISRDTNTEAFF
j_call: TRBJ2-3; clone_size: .; v_call: TRBV5-1; d_call: .; cdr3_nt: TGCGCCAGCAGCTTCCGTAGCGGACCCACAGATACGCAGTATTTT; cdr3_aa: CASSFRSGPTDTQYF
j_call: TRBJ1-5; clone_size: .; v_call: TRBV6-5; d_call: .; cdr3_nt: TGTGCCAGCACCGGAGGGGCGCTTCAGCCCCAGCATTTT; cdr3_aa: CASTGGALQPQHF
j_call: TRBJ2-7; clone_size: .; v_call: TRBV19; d_call: TRBD1; cdr3_nt: TGTGCCAGTAGTATAGGACAGGGCTACGAGCAGTACTTC; cdr3_aa: CASSIGQGYEQYF
j_call: TRBJ1-2; clone_size: .; v_call: TRBV2; d_call: .; cdr3_nt: TGTGCCAGCAGGCCCCCAAGACGCGGGAACTATGGCTACACCTTC; cdr3_aa: CASRPPRRGNYGYTF
j_call: TRBJ1-3; clone_size: few; v_call: TRBV19; d_call: TRBD1; cdr3_nt: TGTGCCAGTAGAGCGGGACAGGGAGCTTTTGGAAACACCATATATTTT; cdr3_aa: CASRAGQGAFGNTIYF
j_call: TRBJ2-1; clone_size: few; v_call: TRBV7-2; d_call: TRBD2; cdr3_nt: TGTGCCAGCAGAGCTACCCCGGGACTAGTTCCGTTCTTC; cdr3_aa: CASRATPGLVPFF
j_call: TRBJ1-1; clone_size: .; v_call: TRBV11-2; d_call: .; cdr3_nt: TGTGCCAGCAGCTTAGGTCCATCGGGCACTGAAGCTTTCTTT; cdr3_aa: CASSLGPSGTEAFF
j_call: TRBJ2-7; clone_size: few; v_call: TRBV7-8; d_call: .; cdr3_nt: TGTGCCAGCCAAACGAGGGGGGGCTTCCCTTACGAGCAGTACTTC; cdr3_aa: CASQTRGGFPYEQYF
j_call: TRBJ2-1; clone_size: .; v_call: TRBV6-1; d_call: .; cdr3_nt: TGTGCCAGCAGTGAAGCGCTTCTTGTGGGAGACTATTACAATGAGCAGTTCTTC; cdr3_aa: CASSEALLVGDYYNEQFF
j_call: TRBJ1-5; clone_size: .; v_call: TRBV30; d_call: TRBD1; cdr3_nt: TGTGCCTGGACTGACAGGGCTGGGCAGCCCCAGCATTTT; cdr3_aa: CAWTDRAGQPQHF
j_call: TRBJ1-5; clone_size: .; v_call: TRBV4-1; d_call: TRBD1; cdr3_nt: TGCGCCAGCAGCCAAGACAGGGGGAGCAATCAGCCCCAGCATTTT; cdr3_aa: CASSQDRGSNQPQHF
j_call: TRBJ1-6; clone_size: .; v_call: TRBV27; d_call: TRBD1; cdr3_nt: TGTGCCAGCAGTATCGACAGGGGGCGCGTTTCACCCCTCCACTTT; cdr3_aa: CASSIDRGRVSPLHF
j_call: TRBJ1-6; clone_size: .; v_call: TRBV18; d_call: .; cdr3_nt: TGTGCCAGCTCACCGAAACAGGGCTATAATTCACCCCTCCACTTT; cdr3_aa: CASSPKQGYNSPLHF
j_call: TRBJ2-3; clone_size: .; v_call: TRBV11-2; d_call: TRBD2; cdr3_nt: TGTGCCAGCAGCCGTAGCGGGAGCGTAGATACGCAGTATTTT; cdr3_aa: CASSRSGSVDTQYF
j_call: TRBJ2-5; clone_size: few; v_call: TRBV6-1; d_call: .; cdr3_nt: TGTGCCACCCGCCAAGAGACCCAGTACTTC; cdr3_aa: CATRQETQYF
j_call: TRBJ1-6; clone_size: .; v_call: TRBV16; d_call: .; cdr3_nt: TGTGCCAGCAGCCGGCTCTCCTATAATTCACCCCTCCACTTT; cdr3_aa: CASSRLSYNSPLHF
j_call: TRBJ2-2; clone_size: once; v_call: TRBV2; d_call: TRBD1; cdr3_nt: TGTGCCGGAAAGACAGGGACAAACACCGGGGAGCTGTTTTTT; cdr3_aa: CAGKTGTNTGELFF
j_call: TRBJ2-3; clone_size: once; v_call: TRBV25-1; d_call: TRBD2; cdr3_nt: TGTGCCACCGACCGGGACTACGGCACAGATACGCAGTATTTT; cdr3_aa: CATDRDYGTDTQYF
j_call: TRBJ2-1; clone_size: once; v_call: TRBV6-6; d_call: TRBD2; cdr3_nt: TGTGCCAGCAGGGGACTAGCTTTATTATCCGGTGAGCAGTTCTTC; cdr3_aa: CASRGLALLSGEQFF
j_call: TRBJ1-2; clone_size: .; v_call: TRBV30; d_call: .; cdr3_nt: TGTGCCTGGACCAATACAGGGCCTTACGGCTACACCTTC; cdr3_aa: CAWTNTGPYGYTF
j_call: TRBJ1-2; clone_size: .; v_call: TRBV6-5; d_call: .; cdr3_nt: TGTGCCAGCAGTTCCGGACAGTTATTAGGCTACACCTTC; cdr3_aa: CASSSGQLLGYTF
j_call: TRBJ1-6; clone_size: few; v_call: TRBV28; d_call: .; cdr3_nt: TGTGCCAGCAGTTTTCGAGGGTACTCACCCCTCCACTTT; cdr3_aa: CASSFRGYSPLHF
j_call: TRBJ1-5; clone_size: .; v_call: TRBV19; d_call: .; cdr3_nt: TGTGCCAGTAGTAAGGGGCAGGGCGGTCAGCCCCAGCATTTT; cdr3_aa: CASSKGQGGQPQHF